Listed below are T cell receptor beta chains from one sample, sequenced in a study of T cells in Graves' hyperthyroidism and ophthalmopathy. TCRdb fed the multiplex PCR reads into MiXCR, producing one record per CDR3 protein. The table records roughly 380,000 distinct CDR3 sequences, around 14% of them present only once. Sequenced: blood. The receptors stem from a woman aged 55-75 years with Graves' hyperthyroidism. CDR3s include the opening cysteine and the closing phenylalanine or tryptophan. A D gene is named only where the DNA matches it firmly. The size field is filled for only some rows; it gives once, few, many or a size class.

>TRBJ1-1|TRBD1|TRBV20-1|-
TGCAGTGCTAGGCCGGGACAGGGGTGGGGTGAAGCTTTCTTT
CSARPGQGWGEAFF
>TRBJ2-3|-|TRBV5-4|few
TGTGCCAGCAGCTTGACAGAGTGGGATACGCAGTATTTT
CASSLTEWDTQYF
>TRBJ1-2|-|TRBV6-1|-
TGTGCCAGCAGTCCCCCAGGGGATGGCTACACCTTC
CASSPPGDGYTF
>TRBJ2-5|TRBD2|TRBV19|once
TGTGCCAGTAGTAAGCGGGGGCGCAGAGAGACCCAGTACTTC
CASSKRGRRETQYF
>TRBJ2-3|-|TRBV18|-
TGTGCCAGCTCACCCCGATTCGGAGGGGAAGGAGATACGCAGTATTTT
CASSPRFGGEGDTQYF
>TRBJ1-6|TRBD1|TRBV20-1|-
TGCAGTGCTGCCGACAGGGGAATCTCCTATAATTCACCCCTCCACTTT
CSAADRGISYNSPLHF
>TRBJ1-1|-|TRBV10-3|many
TGTGCCATCAGACCACAGGTTGGGAACACTGAAGCTTTCTTT
CAIRPQVGNTEAFF
>TRBJ2-5|TRBD1|TRBV20-1|many
TGCAGTGCTAAGCGGACAGGGCAAGAGACCCAGTACTTC
CSAKRTGQETQYF
>TRBJ2-3|-|TRBV28|few
TGTGCCAGCAGTCCTCAGGGCCCAGATACGCAGTATTTT
CASSPQGPDTQYF
>TRBJ2-3|TRBD2|TRBV13|-
TGTGCCAGCAGCCCCTCTGAAGGGACTAGCGGGAGCACAGATACGCAGTATTTT
CASSPSEGTSGSTDTQYF
>TRBJ2-7|TRBD2|TRBV7-9|many
TGTGCCAGCAGCTTAGGACTAGCGGGAGGGGGCTACGAGCAGTACTTC
CASSLGLAGGGYEQYF
>TRBJ2-2|-|TRBV4-2|-
TGTGCCAGCAGCCAAGAAACAGGAGGGACCGGGGAGCTGTTTTTT
CASSQETGGTGELFF
>TRBJ2-7|-|TRBV12-3/TRBV12-4|-
TGTGCCAGTATAACGGACGTGGGGTACGAGCAGTACTTC
CASITDVGYEQYF
>TRBJ2-7|-|TRBV6-2/TRBV6-3|-
TGTGCCAGGATCGGGACTCCCCAGCCCTACGAGCAGTACTTC
CARIGTPQPYEQYF
>TRBJ2-7|TRBD2|TRBV12-3/TRBV12-4|many
TGTGCCAGCAGTTCCATGACTAGCGGAGGGTACGAGCAGTACTTC
CASSSMTSGGYEQYF
>TRBJ1-2|TRBD1|TRBV4-1|-
TGCGCCAGCAGGTCACCGGGACAGGGGGTCGATGGCTACACCTTC
CASRSPGQGVDGYTF
>TRBJ1-2|-|TRBV12-3/TRBV12-4|many
TGTGCCAGTGACGGCTACACCTTC
CASDGYTF
>TRBJ2-7|TRBD1|TRBV24-1|many
TGTGCCACCAGTGGTCGGACAGGGCACGAAGAGCAGTACTTC
CATSGRTGHEEQYF
>TRBJ1-5|TRBD1|TRBV12-3/TRBV12-4|few
TGTGCCAGCAGTAAGGGACAGGGAGGCAATCAGCCCCAGCATTTT
CASSKGQGGNQPQHF
>TRBJ2-7|-|TRBV20-1|many
TGCAGTGCTAGAATTGACTACGAGCAGTACTTC
CSARIDYEQYF